These 27 T cell receptor beta chains were sequenced from one sample in a study of cytomegalovirus exposure and HLA in healthy donors. A multiplex PCR was run with 60 Vbeta primers and 13 Jbeta primers. The table came from immunoSEQ multiplex PCR; TCRdb's copy has only in-frame clones and leaves some out. Among some 190,000 clones listed, around 77% were seen once. The sequencing input was PBMCs. These receptor sequences come from a woman in her twenties or thirties in good health and CMV-seronegative.

The chain recombines TRBV6-6 with TRBJ1-6; D not resolved. The CDR3 is made up of 16 amino acids. Germline V gene sequence: CDR1 MNHNY, CDR2 SVGAGI (reference sequence). Trimming left V 6 bases short and J 0 bases short, with 12 bases between. CDR3 in DNA: TGTGCCAGCAGGCGGAGTCAAACCTCCTATAATTCACCCCTCCACTTT. Protein product: CASRRSQTSYNSPLHF.

V usage is TRBV5-1 and J usage is TRBJ1-2, with 8 positions matching TRBD1. The ends lost 4 bases at V and 6 bases at J; junction bases unmatched: 5. Germline V CDR1 and CDR2: SGHRS, YFSETQ. The CDR3 runs to 13 residues. The CDR3 protein is CASSAGQGNGYTF. The CDR3, as DNA: TGCGCCAGCAGCGCTGGACAGGGCAATGGCTACACCTTC.

The J gene is TRBJ2-3, the V gene TRBV29-1, with TRBD2 matching over 7 bases. Germline CDR1 reads SQVTM; CDR2 reads ANQGSEA. J was trimmed by 0 bases and V by 8 bases; bases with no gene match: 8. This CDR3 contains 14 residues. CDR3 residues: CSIGTMTSTDTQYF. CDR3 coding DNA: TGCAGCATAGGGACTATGACTAGCACAGATACGCAGTATTTT.

The chain uses TRBV19 and TRBJ1-2; D gene unclear. CDR3 length: 15 residues. Per germline, CDR1 LNHDA and CDR2 SQIVND (reference sequence). V lost 5 bases and J lost 2, with 15 bases in between. CDR3 protein: CASSLPRGLNYGYTF. In DNA form, the CDR3 reads TGTGCCAGTAGTCTCCCCAGAGGCCTCAACTATGGCTACACCTTC.

V usage is TRBV18 and J usage is TRBJ2-5, with D possibly TRBD2 on 5 matching bases. This CDR3 has 12 residues. CDR1 KGHSH and CDR2 LQKENI come from the germline V gene. V shed 5 bases and J shed 10 bases, with 14 bases lying between them. As DNA, the CDR3 is TGTGCCAGCTCATCCGAGGTGGGAGACCAGTACTTC. It is translated as CASSSEVGDQYF.

J is TRBJ1-5 and V is TRBV19, with D uncertain. V was clipped by 7 bases and J by 3 bases, with 13 bases between them. This CDR3 is built from 14 residues. Per germline, CDR1 LNHDA and CDR2 SQIVND (reference sequence). CDR3 loop: CASKEHQPNQPQHF. The CDR3 nucleotides read TGTGCCAGTAAGGAGCATCAGCCCAATCAGCCCCAGCATTTT.

The chain is built from TRBV4-2 and TRBJ1-2; D ambiguous. V was pared by 0 bases and J by 3 bases, with 5 bases between. This CDR3 is 13 amino acids long. CDR1 is LGHNA and CDR2 is YNFKEQ in the germline V gene. CDR3 residues: CASSQDEDYGYTF. The CDR3, as DNA: TGTGCCAGCAGCCAAGATGAGGACTATGGCTACACCTTC.

This rearrangement joins TRBV5-1 to TRBJ2-5, with TRBD1 matching over 9 bases. The CDR3 has 14 residues. V shed 3 bases, J shed 5 bases, and the junction held 5 bases outside the gene matches. Germline V gives CDR1 SGHRS, CDR2 YFSETQ. Here the CDR3 DNA reads TGCGCCAGCAGCTCACAGGGGGCTGGGGAGACCCAGTACTTC. Its translation: CASSSQGAGETQYF.

V gene TRBV6-1 combines with J gene TRBJ1-2; the D gene is possibly TRBD1 (6 bases). The CDR3 is 13 residues long. V was shortened by 6 bases and J by 8 bases, with 16 bases between the two germline ends. From germline, CDR1 is MNHNS and CDR2 SASEGT. The CDR3 here is CASRTGQGPGYTF. The CDR3 DNA sequence: TGTGCCAGCAGGACAGGCCAGGGCCCAGGCTACACCTTC.

This rearrangement joins TRBV4-1 to TRBJ2-7; maybe TRBD2 (5 bases). V was cut by 2 bases and J by 6 bases, with 17 bases left in between. Germline V gives CDR1 MGHRA, CDR2 YSYEKL. The CDR3 is 15 residues long. CDR3 sequence (DNA): TGCGCCAGCAGCCAAAGGCAGTCTAGCCTTGGCGAGCAGTACTTC. It yields the protein CASSQRQSSLGEQYF.

The V call is TRBV29-1, the J call TRBJ2-1; 12 nucleotides align to TRBD2. In germline, CDR1 is SQVTM, CDR2 ANQGSEA. This CDR3 has 14 residues. V trimming: 7 bases; J trimming: 5 bases; junction bases outside the gene matches: 6. This CDR3 reads CSGGTSGFNNEQFF. CDR3 sequence (DNA): TGCAGCGGAGGGACTAGCGGGTTCAACAATGAGCAGTTCTTC.

The rearrangement joins TRBV6-6 to TRBJ2-4; the D is unclear. Trimming left V 7 bases short and J 3 bases short, with 4 bases between. The CDR3 has 11 residues. In germline, CDR1 is MNHNY, CDR2 SVGAGI (reference sequence). The CDR3 DNA reads as TGTGCCAGCACAGGCAAAAACATTCAGTACTTC. Residues: CASTGKNIQYF.

The chain uses TRBV30 and TRBJ2-7, with D tentatively TRBD1 (6 bases). This CDR3 spans 14 amino acids. Germline CDR1 is GTSNPN and CDR2 is SVGIG (reference sequence). V gave up 3 bases and J gave up 2 bases, with 14 bases separating them. The CDR3 DNA reads TGTGCCTGGAGGTGGGACACCCTGGCCTACGAGCAGTACTTC. This encodes CAWRWDTLAYEQYF.

This clone came up once. The chain is built from TRBV30 and TRBJ1-2, with a tentative D call TRBD1 (5 bases). The CDR3 extends over 10 amino acids. The ends were cut back, 3 bases at V and 8 bases at J, with 7 bases in the middle. Germline CDR1 reads GTSNPN; CDR2 reads SVGIG (reference sequence). The CDR3 region has the DNA TGTGCCTGGAGAGGGGTGGGCTACACCTTC. It is translated as CAWRGVGYTF.

The chain combines TRBV27 with TRBJ2-1, with D possibly matching TRBD2 (6 bases). Trimming removed 3 bases from V and 0 bases from J, with 12 bases in between. This CDR3 is 16 amino acids long. The V gene's germline CDR1 is MNHEY and CDR2 SMNVEV (reference sequence). This chain's CDR3 is CASSFQAGSSYNEQFF. Written as DNA, the CDR3 is TGTGCCAGCAGTTTTCAGGCGGGGAGCTCCTACAATGAGCAGTTCTTC.

This clone showed up just once. This rearrangement joins TRBV18 to TRBJ1-4; 9 positions match TRBD1. The CDR3 has 14 residues. The trim removed 5 bases at V and 4 bases at J, leaving 2 bases unmatched. The germline V gene encodes CDR1 KGHSH and CDR2 LQKENI. This CDR3 is CASSTTGGNEKLFF. CDR3 nucleotide sequence: TGTGCCAGCTCAACGACAGGGGGTAATGAAAAACTGTTTTTT. Filled out from reference TRBV18 and TRBJ1-4, the complete variable domain reads NAGVMQNPRHLVRRRGQEARLRCSPMKGHSHVYWYRQLPEEGLKFMVYLQKENIIDESGMPKERFSAEFPKEGPSILRIQQVVRGDSAAYFCASSTTGGNEKLFFGSGTQLSVL.

V gene TRBV30 combines with J gene TRBJ2-1, with TRBD2 identical over 13 bases. The germline gives CDR1 GTSNPN, CDR2 SVGIG (reference sequence). The CDR3 has 15 residues. Germline trimming cut 1 base from V and 7 bases from J; bases unmatched to any gene: 4. The CDR3 sequence is CAWSGGLAGSNEQFF. CDR3 sequence (DNA): TGTGCCTGGAGTGGGGGACTAGCGGGGAGTAATGAGCAGTTCTTC.

The chain carries TRBV6-6 and TRBJ1-2, with 7 bases identical to TRBD1. Germline lookup yields CDR1 MNHNY and CDR2 SVGAGI (reference sequence). Trimming at V came to 5 bases and at J to 4 bases, leaving 13 bases not matched to a gene. The CDR3 length is 16 residues. The CDR3 loop reads CASSLIAITGVYGYTF. CDR3 coding DNA: TGTGCCAGCAGTCTGATCGCCATTACAGGGGTCTATGGCTACACCTTC.

The CDR3 DNA follows: TGTGCCAGCAGCCCGGACAGCGGCTCCTATAATTCACCCCTCCACTTT. This gives the protein CASSPDSGSYNSPLHF. The rearrangement links TRBV5-6 to TRBJ1-6; TRBD1 might be the D (6 bases). Trimming shortened V by 4 bases and J by 0 bases, and 11 bases separated the two germline ends. Germline lookup yields CDR1 SGHDT and CDR2 YYEEEE. CDR3 length: 16 residues.

The chain has TRBV28 and TRBJ2-3; a weak D match, TRBD1 (6 bases). CDR1 and CDR2 from the germline V gene are MDHEN and SYDVKM. Trimming removed 6 bases at V and 3 bases at J, with 13 bases between. The CDR3 is made up of 14 amino acids. The CDR3 coding sequence is TGTGCCAGCAGGAAACAGGGCGGGACAGATACGCAGTATTTT. Residues: CASRKQGGTDTQYF.

DNA of the CDR3: TGTGCCAGCAGCATAGGGACTAGCGGGGGGGTCTACAATGAGCAGTTCTTC. Amino acid sequence: CASSIGTSGGVYNEQFF. The J gene is TRBJ2-1, the V gene TRBV11-2; 16 bases agree with TRBD2. CDR1 is SGHAT and CDR2 is FQNNGV in the germline V gene. J lost 3 bases, V lost 5 bases, and 4 bases had no gene match. The length of the CDR3 is 17 residues. The complete variable domain, with remaining parts taken from reference TRBV11-2 and TRBJ2-1, reads EAGVAQSPRYKIIEKRQSVAFWCNPISGHATLYWYQQILGQGPKLLIQFQNNGVVDDSQLPKDRFSAERLKGVDSTLKIQPAKLEDSAVYLCASSIGTSGGVYNEQFFGPGTRLTVL.

The gene calls are TRBV7-9 and TRBJ2-1; D is perhaps TRBD1 (6 bases). With 4 bases removed from V and 1 base from J, the gap between germline ends came to 14 bases. From germline, CDR1 is SEHNR and CDR2 FQNEAQ (reference sequence). The CDR3 length is 16 residues. The DNA of the CDR3 is TGTGCCAGCAGCTCGAGGACAGTGGGATCCTACAATGAGCAGTTCTTC. This gives the protein CASSSRTVGSYNEQFF.

In its sample, this clone was seen a few times. The chain links TRBV5-1 to TRBJ1-4, with TRBD1 as a possible D gene (6 bases). Germline V gene lookup returns CDR1 SGHRS and CDR2 YFSETQ. The CDR3 runs to 19 residues. Trimming shortened V by 0 bases and J by 3 bases, and 21 bases separated the two germline ends. CDR3 region: CASSLGDRRSGIANEKLFF. DNA of the CDR3: TGCGCCAGCAGCTTGGGAGACAGGAGGTCCGGAATAGCTAATGAAAAACTGTTTTTT.

The chain joins TRBV2 to TRBJ1-2, with TRBD1 identical over 8 bases. Trimming cost V 6 bases and J 6 bases; bases outside gene matches: 3. This CDR3 comprises 12 residues. Germline V gives CDR1 SNHLY, CDR2 FYNNEI. The CDR3 sequence: CASRPDRDGYTF. CDR3 coding DNA: TGTGCCAGCAGGCCGGACAGGGATGGCTACACCTTC.

The rearrangement links TRBV6-5 to TRBJ1-2; TRBD1 matches at 7 bases. Trimming at V came to 6 bases and at J to 4 bases, leaving 5 bases not matched to a gene. The germline V gene has CDR1 MNHEY and CDR2 SVGAGI. The CDR3 is 13 amino acids. This chain's CDR3 is CASSRDSLYGYTF. CDR3 coding DNA: TGTGCCAGCAGCAGGGACAGCCTCTATGGCTACACCTTC.

This chain uses TRBV18 with TRBJ1-2, with a weak D call TRBD1 (5 bases). V was shortened by 2 bases and J by 2 bases, with 15 bases between the two germline ends. The CDR3 has 16 amino acids. In germline, CDR1 is KGHSH, CDR2 LQKENI. The CDR3 region is CASSPIKGLANYGYTF. The CDR3 DNA follows: TGTGCCAGCTCACCAATTAAGGGGTTGGCGAACTATGGCTACACCTTC.

The chain employs TRBV6-6 and TRBJ1-1; 9 bases fit TRBD1. This CDR3 is 14 amino acids long. The germline V gene has CDR1 MNHNY and CDR2 SVGAGI (reference sequence). J was trimmed by 5 bases and V by 4 bases; bases with no gene match: 5. CDR3 loop: CASSSTGGFTEAFF. CDR3 DNA sequence: TGTGCCAGCAGTTCCACAGGGGGCTTTACTGAAGCTTTCTTT.